This is a list of T cell receptor beta chains from one sample in a study of cytomegalovirus exposure and HLA in healthy donors. The repertoire was sequenced with immunoSEQ multiplex PCR; TCRdb's copy has only in-frame clones and lacks some. The sample has 200,000 to 300,000 clones, more than 70% seen once. Material: PBMCs. The receptors come from a boy aged 5-17 years in good health and CMV-seronegative. Each CDR3 is given with its conserved first and last residue. The D gene is left open where the match is weak. A clone size is listed for some rows: how often the clone was seen (once, few, many), or a class if it is expanded.

TRBJ2-3 TRBV9 . . TGTGCCAGCAGCGTCCTGTCTGGACTAGATACGCAGTATTTT CASSVLSGLDTQYF
TRBJ1-2 TRBV11-3 . . TGTGCCAGCAGCGGGGGCCGGAGCTATGGCTACACCTTC CASSGGRSYGYTF
TRBJ2-2 TRBV9 . . TGTGCCAGCAGCTGGGGAGGGAACACCGGGGAGCTGTTTTTT CASSWGGNTGELFF
TRBJ1-2 TRBV29-1 . . TGCAGCGTTGAAGCGGGGGGGGGATATGGCTACACCTTC CSVEAGGGYGYTF
TRBJ1-2 TRBV2 . . TGTGCCAGAAGGGGTAGGAAGCCAGTGGATGGCTACACCTTC CARRGRKPVDGYTF
TRBJ2-4 TRBV11-3 . . TGTGCCAGCAGCGCCAGGTTAGCCAAAAACATTCAGTACTTC CASSARLAKNIQYF
TRBJ1-2 TRBV27 TRBD1 . TGTGCCAGCAGTTTATCGGGGACAGCCATCTATGGCTACACCTTC CASSLSGTAIYGYTF
TRBJ2-1 TRBV5-1 . . TGCGCCAGCAGCTTGTCGGTCGCAGGCTACGGTGAGCAGTTCTTC CASSLSVAGYGEQFF
TRBJ2-3 TRBV5-1 TRBD1 . TGCGCCAGCAGCTTACCGGGACAGGGGGTTGGAGATACGCAGTATTTT CASSLPGQGVGDTQYF
TRBJ2-3 TRBV7-6 . . TGTGCCAGCACCTTCGCCGGGGGAGAGGGAGATACGCAGTATTTT CASTFAGGEGDTQYF
TRBJ1-2 TRBV6-5 . . TGTGCCAGCAGTTATGGGGGCCCGGGGTATGGCTACACCTTC CASSYGGPGYGYTF
TRBJ2-1 TRBV11-2 . . TGTGCCAGCAGCTTAGATGGGCCGGGAGAGCAGTTCTTC CASSLDGPGEQFF
TRBJ1-2 TRBV5-6 . . TGTGCCAGCAGCTTGGCGGCAGAGGTTAATGGCTACACCTTC CASSLAAEVNGYTF
TRBJ2-1 TRBV14 . . TGTGCCAGCAGCCAAGGAGACAGGCTTAATGAGCAGTTCTTC CASSQGDRLNEQFF
TRBJ1-4 TRBV4-1 . . TGCGCCAGCAGCCGTTGGAGGGGTGAAAAACTGTTTTTT CASSRWRGEKLFF
TRBJ2-7 TRBV19 TRBD2 . TGTGCCAGTAGTATTCTAGCGGGAAGGCCCTACGAGCAGTACTTC CASSILAGRPYEQYF
TRBJ1-1 TRBV30 . . TGTGCCTGGAGTGTGGGCCGATTGACGAACACTGAAGCTTTCTTT CAWSVGRLTNTEAFF
TRBJ1-2 TRBV11-3 . . TGTGCCAGCAGCTTTTGGGCTGGGGGGGAAGGAGATGGCTACACCTTC CASSFWAGGEGDGYTF
TRBJ1-1 TRBV29-1 TRBD1 . TGCAGCGTTGGGACAGGGGGGACTGAAGCTTTCTTT CSVGTGGTEAFF
TRBJ2-5 TRBV7-9 TRBD2 . TGTGCCAGCAGCGGAACTAGCGGGGAAAAAGAGACCCAGTACTTC CASSGTSGEKETQYF
TRBJ2-2 TRBV5-1 TRBD2 . TGCGCCAGCAGCTTAGCGGGGCGCGGCACCGGGGAGCTGTTTTTT CASSLAGRGTGELFF
TRBJ1-1 TRBV5-1 TRBD1 . TGCGCCAGCAGCTTGACAGGGGTGGACACTGAAGCTTTCTTT CASSLTGVDTEAFF
TRBJ1-5 TRBV7-2 . . TGTGCCAGTAACCTGGAGGGTTATCAGCCCCAGCATTTT CASNLEGYQPQHF
TRBJ1-6 TRBV6-6 . once TGTGCCAGCAGTTACTCACCGGATTCACCCCTCCACTTT CASSYSPDSPLHF
TRBJ2-7 TRBV5-4 . . TGTGCCAGCAGCTTGGTTGCAGGGGGGTACGAGCAGTACTTC CASSLVAGGYEQYF
TRBJ1-1 TRBV14 . few TGTGCCAGCAGCCAAGAGACCTACAGGGTTGCTTTCTTT CASSQETYRVAFF
TRBJ1-1 TRBV30 TRBD1 . TGTGCCTGGAGCGCTCCGGGACAGGGGGCCTTGGGGGGAGCTTTCTTT CAWSAPGQGALGGAFF
TRBJ1-3 TRBV5-6 . . TGTGCCAGCAGCTGGGGGGGGCTAGCGCCGGGAAACACCATATATTTT CASSWGGLAPGNTIYF
TRBJ1-1 TRBV7-8 . . TGTGCCAGCAGCCAGGGTGTAAACACTGAAGCTTTCTTT CASSQGVNTEAFF
TRBJ1-2 TRBV6-5 . . TGTGCCAGCATCCCGTCCGTCTTATTTAACTATGGCTACACCTTC CASIPSVLFNYGYTF
TRBJ2-2 TRBV15 TRBD2 . TGTGCCACCAGCACACTCGAAGGAGTTAGCGGGGGGGGCACCGGGGAGCTGTTTTTT CATSTLEGVSGGGTGELFF
TRBJ1-2 TRBV11-2 . . TGTGCCAGCTGGAGCAGCCTAAACTATGGCTACACCTTC CASWSSLNYGYTF